This T cell receptor beta chain emerged from a study of shared T cell receptors in the human thymus. Germline V gene sequence: CDR1 LNHNV, CDR2 YYDKDF (reference sequence). V was pared by 0 bases and J by 2 bases, with 4 bases of the junction left unmatched. The CDR3 is 16 residues long. Profiled with immunoSEQ multiplex PCR; TCRdb holds only in-frame clones, not every one. The sample consists of approximately 660,000 clones, around 87% of them appearing once. These data are also associated with another study on human thymus T cells.

This clonotype originated in a boy younger than two with a congenital heart defect. This chain links TRBV15 with TRBJ2-7; 10 nucleotides match TRBD2. The sample consisted of thymocytes. The CDR3 DNA reads as TGTGCCACCAGCAGAGATAAGGGGACTAGCGCCTACGAGCAGTACTTC. This encodes CATSRDKGTSAYEQYF.